This TCR beta chain was captured by sequencing in a study of blood T cell repertoires in COVID-19. Assay: immunoSEQ multiplex PCR; the TCRdb copy retains only in-frame clones and omits some. The sample holds 200,000 to 250,000 clones, about 91% seen once. This CDR3 contains 16 residues. V was cut by 0 bases and J by 2 bases, with 12 bases left in between. CDR1 and CDR2 (germline): LGHNA, YSLEER. The sequence was collected from a woman in her twenties or thirties with COVID-19, enrolled during active disease. The chain is built from TRBV4-3 and TRBJ2-3, with a tentative D call TRBD2 (5 bases). Sequencing was done on a sample of peripheral blood. The DNA of the CDR3 is TGCGCCAGCAGCCAAGATCTGGGAGAGACCACAGATACGCAGTATTTT. Translation gives CASSQDLGETTDTQYF.